This record concerns one T cell receptor (beta chain) sequence. The antigen it binds to is not known. No base quality information exists; no much larger clone differs at one position. The immunoSEQ Assay, a bias-controlled multiplex PCR, was used to amplify TCRbeta CDR3 regions from genomic DNA. Concerning the study's data processing: The number of nucleated cells in each sample was estimated by amplification of reference gene primers within the assay. Sequence reads were collapsed and filtered to measure the absolute abundance of every unique TCRbeta CDR3 rearrangement. For each sample, productive Simpson clonality was calculated by taking the square root of Simpson's diversity index across productive rearrangements. The table comes from immuneACCESS by way of TCRdb, which keeps in-frame sequences with V and J called. Part of the clones is missing from these tables; in studies checked, under half for an unresolved V gene and the rest for unknown reasons. V and J calls plus clone size are reproduced from that table; the DNA served to infer D and trimming. Counted in this sample were under 150,000 clones; 80% to 90% of them appeared once. The ten top clones hold less than 50% of the sample.

Trimmed from V: 4 bases; trimmed from J: 2 bases; junction bases lacking a gene match: 5. Measured from the cysteine to the phenylalanine, the CDR3 is 15 residues long. Only CDR3 DNA is held: 45 bases, read in frame from base 1. For CDR1 and CDR2, the germline V gene lists SGHRS and YFSETQ. The data are from a study of blood T cell repertoires in COVID-19 (dated by TCRdb to 2020 to 2021). Looking at the study overall: Samples from collaborators originated in the United States, Italy and Spain and spanned both the acute and convalescent phases of COVID-19. The material from the prospective study consisted of cDNA or gDNA derived from T cells, B-cell-depleted T cells, or PBMCs. The dataset comprised deeply sampled blood TCRbeta repertoires from subjects exposed to, actively infected with, or recovered from COVID-19. The repertoires were made available in a free public database intended to serve as a resource for research on the immune response to SARS-CoV-2. Samples came from the ongoing ImmuneRACE study (first 160 participants) plus 1,254 subjects from 6 global collaborators. The sample metadata nearly always contained a de-identified subject ID, COVID-19 status, age in years and sex. HLA class I and class II types, where available, came from metadata supplied by the sample provider rather than from assay-based typing.

What the authors observed across the whole study: The quantity of clinical and demographic metadata differed by source and by participant and was supplied without curation.

The collaborating institutions used their own protocols to collect whole blood in K2EDTA tubes. Collaborator samples were shipped for TCRbeta analysis as frozen whole blood, isolated PBMCs, or DNA extracted from either sample type. Sequencing was done on a sample of peripheral blood. The receptor chain draws on TRBV5-1 and TRBJ2-7; TRBD2 fits 11 bases in the junction. This TCR was sampled from a human donor in a cohort sampled during active COVID-19. The sequenced DNA is TGCGCCAGCAGCCGCGGGACTAGCGGCACCTACGAGCAGTACTTC. Its protein is CASSRGTSGTYEQYF.